This T cell receptor (beta chain) was found in a study of CD8 T cells in ankylosing spondylitis. Points from the study as a whole: Previously reported in reactive arthritis synovial fluid and blood were some of the motif variants.

The TCR beta libraries were generated through quantitative 5'-RACE incorporating molecular barcodes. TCRdb ran MiXCR on the 5' RACE reads and lists one entry per CDR3 protein. Among 150,000 to 200,000 distinct CDR3 sequences listed, roughly 34% were seen once. Points on this clonotype: Its target is unknown.

The CDR3 totals 14 residues. Looked up from germline, CDR1 is SGHKS and CDR2 is YYEKEE (reference sequence). The trim removed 4 bases at V and 5 bases at J, leaving 6 bases unmatched. The source is a male donor with ankylosing spondylitis. The chain combines TRBV5-5 with TRBJ1-1; 9 bases are a match to TRBD1. Sequencing input: synovial fluid, either unsorted or a sorted T cell fraction (not recorded which). This CDR3 reads CASSPGQGRTEAFF. CDR3 coding DNA: TGTGCCAGCAGCCCGGGACAGGGCAGGACTGAAGCTTTCTTT. Together with reference TRBV5-5 and TRBJ1-1, the CDR3 gives the full variable domain: DAGVTQSPTHLIKTRGQQVTLRCSPISGHKSVSWYQQVLGQGPQFIFQYYEKEERGRGNFPDRFSARQFPNYSSELNVNALLLGDSALYLCASSPGQGRTEAFFGQGTRLTVV.